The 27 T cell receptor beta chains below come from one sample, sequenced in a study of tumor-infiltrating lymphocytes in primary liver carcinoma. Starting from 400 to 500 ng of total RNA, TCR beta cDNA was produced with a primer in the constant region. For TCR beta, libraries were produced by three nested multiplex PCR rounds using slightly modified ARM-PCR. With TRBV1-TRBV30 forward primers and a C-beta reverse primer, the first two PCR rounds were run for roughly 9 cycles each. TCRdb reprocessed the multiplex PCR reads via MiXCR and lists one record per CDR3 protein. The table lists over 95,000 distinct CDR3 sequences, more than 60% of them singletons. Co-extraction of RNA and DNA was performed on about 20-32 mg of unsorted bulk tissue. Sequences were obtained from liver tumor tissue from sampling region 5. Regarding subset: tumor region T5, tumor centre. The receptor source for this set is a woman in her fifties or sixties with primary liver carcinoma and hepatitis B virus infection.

The CDR3 loop is CASSPSKGEQFF. The DNA of the CDR3 is TGTGCCAGCTCACCATCTAAGGGTGAGCAGTTCTTC. The chain combines TRBV18 with TRBJ2-1; D is unresolved. Trimming stripped 2 bases from V and 9 bases from J, with 8 bases between. The germline gives CDR1 KGHSH, CDR2 LQKENI. CDR3 length equals 12 residues.

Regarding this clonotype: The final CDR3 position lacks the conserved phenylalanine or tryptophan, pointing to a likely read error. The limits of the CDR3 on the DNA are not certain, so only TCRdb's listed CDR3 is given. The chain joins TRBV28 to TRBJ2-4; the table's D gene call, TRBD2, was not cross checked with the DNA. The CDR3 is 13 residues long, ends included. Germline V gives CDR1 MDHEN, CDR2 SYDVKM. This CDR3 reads CASSSSTTRVVDI.

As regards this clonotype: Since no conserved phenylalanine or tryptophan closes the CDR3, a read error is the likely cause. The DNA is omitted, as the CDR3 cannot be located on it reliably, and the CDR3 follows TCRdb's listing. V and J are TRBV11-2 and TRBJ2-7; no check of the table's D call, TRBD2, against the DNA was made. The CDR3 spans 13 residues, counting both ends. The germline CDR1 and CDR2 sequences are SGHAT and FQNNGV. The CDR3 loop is CTSSLTSGSERYL.

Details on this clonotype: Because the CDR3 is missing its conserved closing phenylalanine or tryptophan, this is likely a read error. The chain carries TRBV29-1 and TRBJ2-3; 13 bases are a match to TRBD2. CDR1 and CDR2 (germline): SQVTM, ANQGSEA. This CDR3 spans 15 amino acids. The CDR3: CSVHRLAGGTDTQYL. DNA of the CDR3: TGCAGCGTTCATCGACTAGCGGGGGGCACAGATACACAGTATCTT.

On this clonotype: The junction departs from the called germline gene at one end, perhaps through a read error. CDR3 residues: CASNLGQGGRADYNEQFF. The CDR3 DNA is TGTGCCAGCAACTTAGGTCAAGGCGGGAGGGCCGACTACAATGAGCAGTTCTTT. The chain couples TRBV11-3 to TRBJ2-1; 9 positions agree with TRBD2. CDR3 length: 18 residues. Germline V gene lookup returns CDR1 SGHNT and CDR2 YENEEA.

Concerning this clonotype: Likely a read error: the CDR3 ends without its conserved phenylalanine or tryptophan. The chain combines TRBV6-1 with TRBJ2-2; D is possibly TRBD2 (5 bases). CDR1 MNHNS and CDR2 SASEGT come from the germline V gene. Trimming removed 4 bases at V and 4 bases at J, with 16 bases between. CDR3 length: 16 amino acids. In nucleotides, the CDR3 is TGTGCCAGCAGTGGCTATGGGAGTCCCTTCACCGGGGAGCTGTTTTTG. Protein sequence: CASSGYGSPFTGELFL.

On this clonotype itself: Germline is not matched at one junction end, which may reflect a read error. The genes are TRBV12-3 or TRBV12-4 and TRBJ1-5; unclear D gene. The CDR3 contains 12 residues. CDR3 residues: CATSFGREPQHF. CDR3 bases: TGTGCCACCAGTTTCGGCAGAGAGCCCCAGCATTTT.

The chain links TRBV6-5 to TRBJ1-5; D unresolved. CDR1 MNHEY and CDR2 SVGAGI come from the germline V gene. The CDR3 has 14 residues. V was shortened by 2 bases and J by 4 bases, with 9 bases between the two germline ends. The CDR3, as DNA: TGTGCCAGCAGTTACGAGGCATGGAATCAGCCCCAGCATTTT. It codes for CASSYEAWNQPQHF.

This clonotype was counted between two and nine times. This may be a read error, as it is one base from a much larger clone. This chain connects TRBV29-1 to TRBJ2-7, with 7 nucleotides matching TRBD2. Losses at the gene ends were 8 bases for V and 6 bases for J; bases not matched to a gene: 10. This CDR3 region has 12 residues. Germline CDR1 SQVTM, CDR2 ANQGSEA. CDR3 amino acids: CSHRTGRGEQYF. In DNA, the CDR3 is TGCAGCCATCGGACTGGGAGGGGCGAGCAGTACTTC.

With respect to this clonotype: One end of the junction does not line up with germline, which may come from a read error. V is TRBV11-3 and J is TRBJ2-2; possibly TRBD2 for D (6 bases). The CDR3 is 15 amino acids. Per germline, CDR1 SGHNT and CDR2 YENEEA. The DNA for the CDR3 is TGTGCCAGCATCTTAGATAAAGGGAACACCGGGGGGCTGTTTTTT. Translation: CASILDKGNTGGLFF.

The CDR3 here is CASSLMAGQTYEQYF. In DNA form, the CDR3 reads TGCGCCAGCAGCTTGATGGCGGGACAGACCTACGAGCAGTACTTC. V and J are TRBV5-1 and TRBJ2-7; weak D call: TRBD1 (7 bases). V was pared by 1 base and J by 2 bases, with 13 bases between. This CDR3 has 15 residues. The V gene's germline CDR1 is SGHRS and CDR2 YFSETQ.

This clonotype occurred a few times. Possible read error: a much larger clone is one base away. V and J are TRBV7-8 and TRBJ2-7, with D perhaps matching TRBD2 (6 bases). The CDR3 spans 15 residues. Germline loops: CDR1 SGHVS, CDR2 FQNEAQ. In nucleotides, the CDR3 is TGTGTCAGCAGTCCCACCGGGCGGGGAAGCTACGAGCAGTACTTC. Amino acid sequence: CVSSPTGRGSYEQYF.

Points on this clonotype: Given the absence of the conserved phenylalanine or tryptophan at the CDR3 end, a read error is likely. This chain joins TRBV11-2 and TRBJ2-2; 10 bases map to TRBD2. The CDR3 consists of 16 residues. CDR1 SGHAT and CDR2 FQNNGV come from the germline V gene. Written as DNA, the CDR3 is TGTGCCAGCATCCCCCTCCTAGCGGGAGACACCAGGGAGCTGTTTATT. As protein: CASIPLLAGDTRELFI.

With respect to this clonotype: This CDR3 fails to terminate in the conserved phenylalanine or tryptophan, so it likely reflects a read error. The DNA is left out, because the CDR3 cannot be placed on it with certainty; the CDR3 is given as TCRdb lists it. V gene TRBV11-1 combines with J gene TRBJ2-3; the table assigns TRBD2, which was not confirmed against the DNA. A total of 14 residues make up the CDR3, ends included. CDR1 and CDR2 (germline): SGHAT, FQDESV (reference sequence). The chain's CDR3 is CANSIRQRAGESHY.

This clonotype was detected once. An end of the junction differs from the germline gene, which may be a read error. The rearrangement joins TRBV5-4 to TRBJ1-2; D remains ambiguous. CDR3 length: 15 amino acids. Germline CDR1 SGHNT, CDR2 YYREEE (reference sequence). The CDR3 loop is CPSSIEREVLYGYTF. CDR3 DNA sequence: TGTCCCAGCAGTATTGAGAGGGAGGTGCTCTATGGCTACACCTTC.

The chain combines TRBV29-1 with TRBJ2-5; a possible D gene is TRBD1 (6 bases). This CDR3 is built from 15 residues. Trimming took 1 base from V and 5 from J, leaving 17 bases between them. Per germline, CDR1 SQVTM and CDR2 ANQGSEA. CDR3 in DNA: TGCAGCGTTGAAGGCCCTACAGGGTCCAATGAGACCCAGTACTTC. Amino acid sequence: CSVEGPTGSNETQYF.

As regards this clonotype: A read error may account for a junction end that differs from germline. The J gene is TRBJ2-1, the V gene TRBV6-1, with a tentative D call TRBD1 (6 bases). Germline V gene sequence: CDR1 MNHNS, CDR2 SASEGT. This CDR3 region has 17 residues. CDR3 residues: CASSEESRGDLRNELFF. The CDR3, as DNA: TGTGCCAGCAGTGAAGAATCCAGGGGCGATCTTCGAAATGAGCTGTTCTTC.

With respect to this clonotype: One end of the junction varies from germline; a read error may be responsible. CDR3 protein: CSVEGARGTDTLYF. Written as DNA, the CDR3 is TGCAGCGTTGAAGGGGCCAGGGGGACAGATACGCTGTATTTT. The chain employs TRBV29-1 and TRBJ2-3; TRBD1 matches 7 bases. CDR3 size: 14 residues. Germline V lookup: CDR1 SQVTM, CDR2 ANQGSEA.

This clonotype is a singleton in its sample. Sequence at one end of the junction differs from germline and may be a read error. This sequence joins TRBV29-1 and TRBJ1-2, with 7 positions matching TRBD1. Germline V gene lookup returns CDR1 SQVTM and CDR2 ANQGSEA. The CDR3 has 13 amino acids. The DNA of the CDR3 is TGTAGCGTTGAAAGAGGGGGCGAAAGAGACTACACCTTC. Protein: CSVERGGERDYTF. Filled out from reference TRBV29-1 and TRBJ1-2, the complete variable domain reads SAVISQKPSRDICQRGTSLTIQCQVDSQVTMMFWYRQQPGQSLTLIATANQGSEATYESGFVIDKFPISRPNLTFSTLTVSNMSPEDSSIYLCSVERGGERDYTFGSGTRLTVV.

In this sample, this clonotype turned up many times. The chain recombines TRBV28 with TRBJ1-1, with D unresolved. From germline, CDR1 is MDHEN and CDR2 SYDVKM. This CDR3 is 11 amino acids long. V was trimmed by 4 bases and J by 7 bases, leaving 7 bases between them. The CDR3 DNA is TGTGCCAGCAGTTATAGCCGTGAAGCTTTCTTT. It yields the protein CASSYSREAFF. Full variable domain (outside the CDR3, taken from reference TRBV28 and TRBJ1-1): DVKVTQSSRYLVKRTGEKVFLECVQDMDHENMFWYRQDPGLGLRLIYFSYDVKMKEKGDIPEGYSVSREKKERFSLILESASTNQTSMYLCASSYSREAFFGQGTRLTVV.

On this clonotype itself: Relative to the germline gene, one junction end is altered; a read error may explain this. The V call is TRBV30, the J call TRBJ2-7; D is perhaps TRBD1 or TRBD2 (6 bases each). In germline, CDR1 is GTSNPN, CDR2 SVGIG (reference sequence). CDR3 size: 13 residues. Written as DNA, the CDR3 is TGTGCCCGGAGTGTAGGGGGGCCCTACGAGCAGTACTTC. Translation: CARSVGGPYEQYF. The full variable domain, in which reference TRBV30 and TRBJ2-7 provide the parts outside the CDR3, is SQTIHQWPATLVQPVGSPLSLECTVEGTSNPNLYWYRQAAGRGLQLLFYSVGIGQISSEVPQNLSASRPQDRQFILSSKKLLLSDSGFYLCARSVGGPYEQYFGPGTRLTVT.

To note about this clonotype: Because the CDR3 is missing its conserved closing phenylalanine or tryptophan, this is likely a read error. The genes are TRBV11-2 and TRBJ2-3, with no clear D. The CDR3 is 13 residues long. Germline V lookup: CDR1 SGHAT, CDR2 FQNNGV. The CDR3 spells CASSLDRGDMQYL. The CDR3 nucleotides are TGCGCCAGCAGCTTAGATCGAGGAGATATGCAGTATTTA.

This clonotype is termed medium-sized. The CDR3 loop is CASSQAGTGQPQHF. The CDR3 DNA reads TGTGCCAGCAGCCAGGCGGGGACGGGTCAGCCCCAGCATTTT. The rearrangement joins TRBV14 to TRBJ1-5; D might be TRBD1 (5 bases). Germline V gene lookup returns CDR1 SGHDN and CDR2 FVKESK. The CDR3 is 14 amino acids. The V end was cut by 3 bases, the J end by 6 bases, with 12 bases between.

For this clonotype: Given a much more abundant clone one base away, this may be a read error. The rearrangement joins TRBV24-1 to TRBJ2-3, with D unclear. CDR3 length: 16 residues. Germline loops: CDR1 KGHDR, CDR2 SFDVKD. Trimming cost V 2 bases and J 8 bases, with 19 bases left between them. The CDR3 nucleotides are TGTGCCACCAGTGATTCTGGGATAGGCAACTTGGTTACGCAGTATTTT. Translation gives CATSDSGIGNLVTQYF.

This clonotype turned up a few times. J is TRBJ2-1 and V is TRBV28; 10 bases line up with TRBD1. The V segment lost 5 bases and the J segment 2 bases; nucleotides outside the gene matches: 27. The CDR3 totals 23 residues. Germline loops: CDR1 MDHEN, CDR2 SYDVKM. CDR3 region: CASSQTGTGVEVGYRGAYNEQFF. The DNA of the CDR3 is TGTGCCAGCAGTCAAACCGGGACAGGGGTGGAGGTTGGATACAGGGGAGCCTACAATGAGCAGTTCTTC.

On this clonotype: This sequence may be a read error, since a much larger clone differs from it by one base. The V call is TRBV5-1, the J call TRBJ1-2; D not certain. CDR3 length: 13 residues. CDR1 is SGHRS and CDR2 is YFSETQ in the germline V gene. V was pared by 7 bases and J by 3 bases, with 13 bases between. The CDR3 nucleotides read TGCGCCAGCCGTCTGGCCGGTGACTATGGCTACACCTTC. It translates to CASRLAGDYGYTF. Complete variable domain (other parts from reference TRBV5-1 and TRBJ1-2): KAGVTQTPRYLIKTRGQQVTLSCSPISGHRSVSWYQQTPGQGLQFLFEYFSETQRNKGNFPGRFSGRQFSNSRSEMNVSTLELGDSALYLCASRLAGDYGYTFGSGTRLTVV.

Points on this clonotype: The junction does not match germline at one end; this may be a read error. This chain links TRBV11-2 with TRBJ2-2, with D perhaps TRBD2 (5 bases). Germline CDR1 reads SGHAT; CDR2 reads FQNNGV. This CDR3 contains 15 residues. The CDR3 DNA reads TGTGCCAGCGGCCCTCCGCAACGACCGACCGGGGAGCTGTCTTTT. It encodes CASGPPQRPTGELSF.